This T cell receptor (beta chain) stems from a study of cytomegalovirus exposure and HLA in healthy donors (dated by TCRdb to 2015 to 2018). About the full investigation: An earlier analysis of 550 to 700 of the donors reported roughly 300 Gb of sequence data and 100 million to 130 million unique TCR beta sequences from roughly 200 million T cells. Across 398 genotyped donors of the cohort, an average of roughly 250,000 unique TCR beta nucleotide sequences per donor were sequenced, and roughly 20% of those sequences were non-productive. HLA typing covered class I and class II loci at four-digit resolution. Using immunosequencing, the study profiled T cell repertoires from around 670 subjects and related those repertoires to cytomegalovirus serostatus. Besides the first cohort of roughly 640 subjects, a separate validation cohort made up of 120 different subjects was used. Roughly 5 DR-DQ haplotypes were treated as single units for association and clustering because of strong linkage in the cohort. Approximately 300 gigabases of sequencing data and approximately 92 million unique TCR sequences made up an early release that covered about 640 HLA-typed donors. The genetic ancestry cluster associated with self-reported Caucasian donors included roughly four fifths of the approximately 410 genotyped donors. In a later genetic analysis, genome-wide SNP genotypes for about three fifths of the roughly 670 donors were used, and that subset was treated as a discovery cohort. To decide whether each TCR beta V gene segment behaved as functional or pseudogenic, an earlier analysis of approximately 620 of the donors relied on high-throughput TCR beta sequencing. To predict cytomegalovirus infection status, the study brought together high-throughput TCR immunosequencing, statistical association of individual TCRs with disease status, and machine learning. In a later analysis, previously published TCR beta repertoires from 550 to 700 donors were re-analyzed and high-resolution HLA genotyping was added so that TCR occurrence patterns could be studied. The number of typed donors differed by locus: about 629-630 for A, B, C, DRB1 and DQB1; some 540 for DQA1; 606 for DPA1; and 450 to 480 for DPB1. Rather than using new phenotypic data, the later analysis identified candidate immune exposures from TCR beta sequences and from how often those sequences occurred across donors. The study aimed to test whether cataloging public T cell receptors could reveal signatures of past pathogen exposure. Alongside the repertoire data, information on donor age, sex, ethnicity and CMV serostatus was compiled. Every repertoire in the discovery cohort had been generated on one and the same sequencing platform.

Note on this clone: This clone's antigen is unknown. Base qualities are not recorded, but no much larger clone differs from it by a single base.

Library preparation was by the immunoSEQ multiplex PCR assay. A mixture of 60 forward primers for TCR Vbeta segments and 13 reverse primers for TCR Jbeta segments was used in the multiplex PCR. The CDR3 region of rearranged TCR beta genes was amplified from genomic DNA by a multiplex PCR assay. Amplified TCR beta libraries were sequenced as 87-base-pair reads on the Illumina HiSeq System. The study's processing was this. A later analysis counted about 76 million unique TCR beta chains across the 666 repertoires, and 10 million to 11 million of these chains were shared by at least two donors. Raw reads were error-corrected and collapsed into unique sequences by a nearest-neighbor algorithm in which closely related sequences were merged to remove PCR and sequencing errors. To assign V, D and J gene segments, CDR3 sequences were aligned to IMGT reference sequences. For a sequence to be retained, at least a six-nucleotide match to both a V gene segment and a J gene segment was required. A rearrangement was called productive if the CDR3 had no stop codons and remained in frame with V and J, and every other rearrangement was called non-productive. Following IMGT convention, CDR3 was defined as the stretch from the second conserved V-encoded cysteine up to the conserved J-encoded phenylalanine. The earlier analysis of about 590 of the donors excluded sequences that lacked an unambiguous match to a single V gene segment. An earlier analysis of 550 to 650 of the donors classified V segments as functional when productive rearrangements were above 56.7% and as segregating when the standard deviation between donors was above 5%. A statistical classification framework was developed to diagnose cytomegalovirus status using the catalog of TCR beta chain sequences. A later analysis assigned V and J genes by comparing TCR nucleotide sequences with IMGT/GENE-DB human TR gene sequences. Using the TCRdist pipeline, a later analysis assigned CDR3 sequences along with most-parsimonious VDJ recombination scenarios. A later analysis defined each TCR beta chain by its CDR3 amino acid sequence plus V-gene family, and excluded reads lacking a unique V-gene family. A later analysis removed 550 to 700 highly shared, low-generation-probability nucleotide sequences to deal with suspected cross-contamination and a sequencing artifact. In a later analysis, a clonal expansion index for each public chain was calculated from normalized within-repertoire ranks of inferred template counts. Generation probabilities in a later analysis came from a VDJ recombination model fitted to out-of-frame rearrangements, and those results were checked against IGoR. A later analysis scored TCR-TCR, TCR-HLA and TCR-CMV co-occurrence with hypergeometric tests, applying a repertoire-size bias correction to TCR pairs. False discovery rates were estimated in a later analysis by permuting HLA or CMV assignments 20 times. In a later analysis, co-occurring TCRs were grouped with DBSCAN, and TCRdist sequence similarity was added when clustering was performed within HLA-allele-positive subsets. For co-occurrence clustering, repertoires with fewer than 30,000 or more than 120,000 public chains were excluded, along with 5 or 6 repertoires with anomalous nucleotide sharing. Here the immuneACCESS table is served through TCRdb, limited to in-frame sequences with V and J called. Missing clones are a known gap in these copies; in checked studies unresolved V genes cover under half, and the rest lacks a known reason. Clone size and V and J calls were adopted from that table, with D and trimming inferred from the DNA. The sample table lists about 120,000 clones, 60% to 70% of them with a count of one. Less than 9.5% of the sample is taken by the ten largest.

CDR1 and CDR2, per the germline V gene (reference sequence), are LNHDA and SQIVND. Trimming removed 7 bases from V and 3 bases from J, leaving 15 bases between the germline ends. The CDR3 runs 14 residues from the cysteine to the phenylalanine. The sequence is cut down to CDR3 DNA, 42 bases in frame from base 1. In total, fewer than 750 healthy bone marrow donors made up the cohort. At the time of sampling, all cohort members were nominally healthy, though unrecorded immune exposures were likely present. The donor tested CMV seropositive and was one of the 289 seropositive cohort members. A peripheral blood sample was provided by each donor, and peripheral blood mononuclear cells were used for TCR beta sequencing. Genomic DNA extraction from the blood cell samples was performed with the Qiagen DNeasy Blood Extraction Kit. Points the paper makes about the study in general: Compared with equally common non-associated chains, HLA-associated TCR beta chains in a later analysis were more clonally expanded and had lower generation probabilities. Because counts were too low, some 17 rarely observed V segments, including chromosome 9 orphons, were left out of the earlier analysis of some 600 of the donors. When HLA alleles, especially DR and DQ, strongly co-occurred, attributing TCR associations to individual alleles was difficult. Because the 87-base-pair reads could not distinguish some IMGT-functional V segments, including TRBV6-2 and TRBV6-3, those segments were excluded. A further reported finding was that TCR beta sequences accurately predicted the HLA-A and HLA-B alleles for most subjects in the first cohort. The presence/absence analyses assumed that sequencing depth was roughly uniform across donors, and that assumption may not be true. CMV serostatus was the only immune exposure information available for the cohort. According to a later analysis, TCR association rates differed among HLA loci, with DRB1 alleles showing the most associated TCRs and HLA-C alleles showing the fewest. Linkage disequilibrium might explain the correlated functional status among segregating V segments, but an unknown experimental factor could not be ruled out. A cluster of highly shared sequence variants was judged likely to represent a technical artifact of the sequencing pipeline. In a later analysis, most CMV-associated TCR beta chains were found to appear HLA-restricted, with HLA associations seemingly driven largely by CMV exposure. An earlier analysis of around 500 of the donors showed that most TCR beta V segments appeared in productive rearrangements either about 87% or about 30% of the time, which broadly matched IMGT annotations. In vitro tests confirmed that three of the cytomegalovirus-associated TCR beta chains recognize cytomegalovirus antigens. The classifier was reported to diagnose cytomegalovirus status with high specificity and sensitivity in both the original and validation cohorts. HLA typing was unavailable for some donors at each locus, so association tests used only the typed subset. While some public TCRs were present in many individuals, most TCR sequences turned up only very rarely across donors. In a later analysis, over 15,000 TCR beta sequences were associated with specific HLA alleles at a false discovery rate of 0.05. It was suggested by the authors that the approach could potentially be generalized to other disease states and immunological phenotypes. In the study, around 150 TCR beta chains were listed as associated with cytomegalovirus. Compared with the 666-donor mean, donors in an Asian-associated ancestry cluster had fewer N-insertions in productive TCRs, according to a later genetic analysis. Several of the top co-occurrence clusters appeared to be linked to parvovirus B19, influenza, CMV and Epstein-Barr virus, according to a later analysis. In a later genetic analysis, a missense DCLRE1C variant was associated with V-gene and J-gene trimming of TCR beta chains, and the association was replicated in an independent cohort. The cohort was sequenced for TCR beta chains only, and without alpha or paired-chain data the features that could be detected were limited.

The sample consisted of PBMCs. This receptor was taken from a woman in her 40s in good health and CMV-seropositive. The rearranged chain carries TRBV19 and TRBJ1-1; the best D guess is TRBD1, with 5 bases matching. The DNA is TGTGCCAGTAACCTCAGGGCCAAGGACACTGAAGCTTTCTTT. It is translated as CASNLRAKDTEAFF.